This TCR beta chain was sequenced in a study of T cell changes during pregnancy in multiple sclerosis. Sequenced by immunoSEQ multiplex PCR; TCRdb stores in-frame clones only, minus some. This sample has tens of thousands of clones, with 90% found just once. V lost 10 bases, J lost 2 bases, and 11 bases lay in between. Germline CDR1 is LNHDA and CDR2 is SQIVND (reference sequence). The length of the CDR3 is 12 residues. The sequence derives from a female donor in good health, enrolled as a control in a pregnancy study. The sample consisted of peripheral blood, taken after pregnancy. The gene calls are TRBV19 and TRBJ1-2; no clear D gene. In nucleotides, the CDR3 is TGTGCCACGCGCGAGGCCAACTATGGCTACACCTTC. Its translation is CATREANYGYTF.